The rows below give T cell receptor beta chains drawn from one sample of a study of cytomegalovirus exposure and HLA in healthy donors. The data were produced by immunoSEQ multiplex PCR, yet TCRdb's version contains in-frame clones alone and is incomplete. The sample comprises 150,000 to 200,000 clones, 81% of which are singletons, and around 3.5% rests with the top ten. Sequenced sample: PBMCs. The receptors stem from a man in his forties in good health and CMV-seropositive. The CDR3 runs from the conserved cysteine through the conserved F or W. D genes are given only for firm matches. Clone size is stated in some rows and not others, as once, few, many or a class when expanded.

J gene	clone size	D gene	V gene	CDR3 DNA	CDR3 protein
TRBJ2-3	NA	NA	TRBV15	TGTGCCACCAGCAGATTACAGGGAGGGAGCACAGATACGCAGTATTTT	CATSRLQGGSTDTQYF
TRBJ2-3	NA	TRBD1	TRBV27	TGTGCCAGCAGACGGGACAGGGGGAGGACAGATACGCAGTATTTT	CASRRDRGRTDTQYF
TRBJ2-4	NA	NA	TRBV6-1	TGTGCCAGCAGGGGGAAGACGGGGGACATTCAGTACTTC	CASRGKTGDIQYF
TRBJ1-1	NA	NA	TRBV10-3	TGTGCCACCGCGGCGGGCCAGAACACTGAAGCTTTCTTT	CATAAGQNTEAFF
TRBJ1-1	NA	TRBD1	TRBV27	TGTGCCAGCAGCTCGACAGGGGAGGCTGACACTGAAGCTTTCTTT	CASSSTGEADTEAFF
TRBJ2-5	NA	TRBD2	TRBV5-4	TGTGCCAGCAGCTTGCGGCTAGCGGGAGCTGAGACCCAGTACTTC	CASSLRLAGAETQYF
TRBJ2-7	NA	TRBD1	TRBV9	TGTGCCAGCAGCACAGGGACAGGCGGCCGATACGAGCAGTACTTC	CASSTGTGGRYEQYF
TRBJ1-2	NA	TRBD1	TRBV10-1	TGCGCCAGCAGTCCTGACAGGGTCTATGGCTACACCTTC	CASSPDRVYGYTF
TRBJ2-5	NA	TRBD1	TRBV7-9	TGTTCCAGCAGCTTAGCACAGGGGGTTCTAGGTGAGACCCAGTACTTC	CSSSLAQGVLGETQYF
TRBJ2-1	once	NA	TRBV9	TGTGCCAGCAGCCCCCCTTGGGGGGTGGAGCAGTTCTTC	CASSPPWGVEQFF
TRBJ1-5	NA	NA	TRBV27	TGTGCCAGCAGTAATACAGGGCCAGGTCAGCCCCAGCATTTT	CASSNTGPGQPQHF
TRBJ1-5	NA	TRBD1	TRBV15	TGTGCCACCAGCAGGGACAGGGGGCCGGGTCAGCCCCAGCATTTT	CATSRDRGPGQPQHF
TRBJ2-1	NA	NA	TRBV9	TGTGCCAGCAGCCCTCAGACTAGTAACAATGAGCAGTTCTTC	CASSPQTSNNEQFF
TRBJ2-2	once	NA	TRBV7-3	TGTGCCAGCAGCCCCCGGGGCGGGGAGCTGTTTTTT	CASSPRGGELFF
TRBJ2-1	NA	TRBD1	TRBV4-1	TGCGCCAGCAGCCATGAAACCGGGACAGGGGCCTACAATGAGCAGTTCTTC	CASSHETGTGAYNEQFF
TRBJ2-7	few	NA	TRBV4-2	TGTGCCAGCAGCCAAGAGAACAACTACGAGCAGTACTTC	CASSQENNYEQYF
TRBJ1-5	NA	NA	TRBV6-5	TGTGCCAGCAGTAAGACGCAGGGTAATCAGCCCCAGCATTTT	CASSKTQGNQPQHF
TRBJ2-1	NA	NA	TRBV7-9	TGTGCCAGCAGCTTAGGGGAGGCCTCTCGATGGTTCTTC	CASSLGEASRWFF
TRBJ2-2	NA	TRBD2	TRBV2	TGTGCCAGCCAGATCACTAGCGGGAGCCCCGGGGAGCTGTTTTTT	CASQITSGSPGELFF
TRBJ1-1	NA	NA	TRBV7-9	TGTGCCAGCAGCATTAGCGGGGGGAACACTGAAGCTTTCTTT	CASSISGGNTEAFF
TRBJ2-2	NA	TRBD1	TRBV5-1	TGCGCCAGCAGGCCCGGGACAGGGGACACCGGGGAGCTGTTTTTT	CASRPGTGDTGELFF
TRBJ1-5	NA	NA	TRBV4-3	TGCGCCAGCAGCAAGGGCGGGGTCGATCAGCCCCAGCATTTT	CASSKGGVDQPQHF
TRBJ2-7	NA	TRBD1	TRBV7-3	TGTGCCAGCAGCTCCGGGACAGGGGTCGAGCAGTACTTC	CASSSGTGVEQYF
TRBJ1-4	NA	NA	TRBV6-5	TGTGCCAGCAGTGAAGGTTTGGGGAGACTGTTTTTT	CASSEGLGRLFF
TRBJ2-1	NA	TRBD2	TRBV10-3	TGTGCCATCAGTGAGCCCCGCGGTAGCGGGGGGACCGAGCAGTTCTTC	CAISEPRGSGGTEQFF
TRBJ1-2	NA	NA	TRBV15	TGTGCTTTCGGAGACGGCTACACCTTC	CAFGDGYTF
TRBJ2-6	NA	TRBD1	TRBV29-1	TGCAGCGTTGCACAGGGGGCAAGGTCTGGGGCCAACGTCCTGACTTTC	CSVAQGARSGANVLTF
TRBJ1-2	NA	TRBD1	TRBV5-6	TGTGCCAGCAGCTTGGGGGCAGGGGGCTTCCTCTACACCTTC	CASSLGAGGFLYTF
TRBJ2-7	NA	NA	TRBV30	TGTGCCTGGAGCTCAAGGGGGGGGCGGGCTCAGAACGAGCAGTACTTC	CAWSSRGGRAQNEQYF
TRBJ2-7	NA	NA	TRBV4-1	TGCGCCAGCAGCCAAGAAGGGGGGGGCGGGACACGAACCTACGAGCAGTACTTC	CASSQEGGGGTRTYEQYF
TRBJ1-1	few	NA	TRBV5-1	TGCGCCAGCAGCGCCGCGGGAGGGTACACTGAAGCTTTCTTT	CASSAAGGYTEAFF
TRBJ2-7	NA	TRBD1	TRBV9	TGTGCCAGCAGCGAGTCCCTCGCAGGGGGCTGGTCCTACGAGCAGTACTTC	CASSESLAGGWSYEQYF
TRBJ2-1	NA	TRBD1	TRBV29-1	TGCAGCGTTGCTCGGTCTGGGGGACAGGGGTTCAATGAGCAGTTCTTC	CSVARSGGQGFNEQFF
TRBJ2-1	NA	TRBD2	TRBV7-3	TGTGCCAGCAGCCGGACCCCATCCGGGGGGGTATACAATGAGCAGTTCTTC	CASSRTPSGGVYNEQFF
TRBJ1-1	NA	TRBD1	TRBV6-6	TGTGCCAGCAGTTACCCGATGACAGGGGGCTGGACTGAAGCTTTCTTT	CASSYPMTGGWTEAFF
TRBJ1-1	NA	NA	TRBV5-1	TGCGCCAGCAGCTACTCAGGGGCCGACACTGAAGCTTTCTTT	CASSYSGADTEAFF
TRBJ2-1	few	NA	TRBV4-3	TGCGCCAGCAGCCAAGAGGCCAGCGCTGAGCAGTTCTTC	CASSQEASAEQFF
TRBJ2-7	NA	NA	TRBV28	TGTGCCAGCAGACATACCCCGGGGAGGGGGGCCTACGAGCAGTACTTC	CASRHTPGRGAYEQYF
TRBJ2-3	few	TRBD2	TRBV6-1	TGTGCCAGCAGTGAAGGGGCGGGGGGTGGAACAGATACGCAGTATTTT	CASSEGAGGGTDTQYF
TRBJ2-7	NA	TRBD1	TRBV28	TGTGCCAGCAGCCTGAGACAGGGTTCCTACGAGCAGTACTTC	CASSLRQGSYEQYF